Listed here are 18 T cell receptor beta chains from one sample, sequenced in a study of CD8+ T cells in alopecia areata (dated by TCRdb to the late 2010s). The time point label on this specimen signifies: around 29 days on oral tofacitinib. Reading the label with the study, this specimen's treatment or condition is: oral pan-JAK inhibitor, 5-10 mg twice daily. Preparation of the library involved the immunoSEQ multiplex PCR assay. RNA was extracted from all samples and reverse transcribed into cDNA as template for TCR sequencing. Here the immuneACCESS table is served through TCRdb, limited to in-frame sequences with V and J called. Missing clones are a known gap in these copies; in checked studies unresolved V genes cover under half, and the rest lacks a known reason. A total of roughly 180,000 clones appear in this sample, 60% of them only once. The ten largest clones add up to approximately 3.4% of the sample.

The sequencing here drew on CD4+ T cells sorted from blood, taken at week 4, from a patient treated with tofacitinib. Every receptor here comes from a human donor with alopecia areata.

The V and J genes are TRBV25-1 and TRBJ2-7; D call uncertain. V gave up 1 base and J gave up 10 bases, with 20 bases separating them. Per germline, CDR1 MGHDK and CDR2 SYGVNS. This CDR3 comprises 15 residues. For the CDR3, the DNA is TGTGCCAGCAGTGAATTTTTAGGTGGGTCAGGAATTCAGTACTTC. Translated, it gives CASSEFLGGSGIQYF.

The V gene is TRBV5-4, the J gene TRBJ2-1, with a possible D match to TRBD2 (6 bases). The CDR3 loop spans 15 amino acids. Germline CDR1 SGHNT, CDR2 YYREEE (reference sequence). Trimming stripped 4 bases from V and 4 bases from J, with 15 bases between. CDR3 residues: CASSPAGGNYNEQFF. DNA of the CDR3: TGTGCCAGCAGCCCGGCCGGGGGTAATTACAATGAGCAGTTCTTC.

This clone has a handful of counts. J is TRBJ2-1 and V is TRBV6-4, with 14 positions matching TRBD2. Trimming took 4 bases from V and 6 from J; bases not matched to a gene: 5. The CDR3 has 16 residues. The germline V gene encodes CDR1 MRHNA and CDR2 SNTAGT. CDR3 nucleotides: TGTGCCAGCAGTGCCGGGACTAGCGGGGGAACCAATGAGCAGTTCTTC. Translating it yields CASSAGTSGGTNEQFF.

The sample holds one count of this clone. The gene calls are TRBV28 and TRBJ2-7; 8 positions agree with TRBD2. Germline assignment: CDR1 MDHEN and CDR2 SYDVKM. With 6 bases clipped from V and 1 base from J, the junction kept 5 bases outside the gene matches. The CDR3 totals 14 residues. CDR3 nucleotide sequence: TGTGCCAGCAGCAAACTAGCGGTTTCCTACGAGCAGTACTTC. It translates to CASSKLAVSYEQYF.

The chain uses TRBV25-1 and TRBJ1-2, with a weak D call TRBD1 (5 bases). Germline V lookup: CDR1 MGHDK, CDR2 SYGVNS. CDR3 length: 15 amino acids. V lost 4 bases to trimming and J lost 0 bases, with 12 bases between them. CDR3 sequence: CASSARGAPNYGYTF. CDR3 coding DNA: TGTGCCAGCAGTGCCCGTGGGGCACCTAACTATGGCTACACCTTC.

This clone was seen more than once but under ten times. The chain combines TRBV6-5 with TRBJ1-1, with a tentative D call TRBD1 (6 bases). The V gene lost 6 bases and the J gene lost 5 bases, with 19 bases spanning the gap. The CDR3 consists of 15 residues. CDR1 is MNHEY and CDR2 is SVGAGI in the germline V gene. The CDR3 spells CASSQRGGRDTEAFF. Written as DNA, the CDR3 is TGTGCCAGCAGCCAAAGGGGGGGGCGGGATACTGAAGCTTTCTTT.

This clone was detected once. The chain links TRBV30 to TRBJ1-1; D gene ambiguous. The CDR3 has 12 amino acids. The V gene's germline CDR1 is GTSNPN and CDR2 SVGIG (reference sequence). The ends were cut back, 1 base at V and 8 bases at J, with 11 bases in the middle. The CDR3 DNA reads as TGTGCCTGGAGTGCGGTGTACTCGGAAGCTTTCTTT. This encodes CAWSAVYSEAFF.

The chain couples TRBV7-9 to TRBJ2-3; 8 nucleotides line up with TRBD1. The germline V gene encodes CDR1 SEHNR and CDR2 FQNEAQ (reference sequence). This CDR3 has 14 amino acids. After removal of 9 bases from V and 1 base from J, the junction contained 6 bases not matched to a gene. The CDR3 loop reads CASSSDRGTDTQYF. CDR3 bases: TGTGCCAGTTCGTCGGACAGGGGCACAGATACGCAGTATTTT.

The chain couples TRBV4-1 to TRBJ1-5; unclear D gene. The germline CDR1 and CDR2 sequences are MGHRA and YSYEKL. This CDR3 has 17 amino acids. Trimming pared 0 bases from V and 7 bases from J, leaving 19 bases between. The CDR3 protein is CASSQDHGAAGSQPQHF. CDR3 DNA sequence: TGCGCCAGCAGCCAAGACCATGGAGCCGCAGGTTCGCAGCCCCAGCATTTT.

The chain carries TRBV27 and TRBJ2-5; no definite D call. Germline V lookup: CDR1 MNHEY, CDR2 SMNVEV (reference sequence). Trimming took off 5 bases at V and 3 bases at J, with 16 bases between the two ends. This CDR3 is 15 amino acids long. CDR3 loop: CASSHLDLAEETQYF. CDR3 nucleotide sequence: TGTGCCAGCAGTCACCTCGATCTTGCAGAAGAGACCCAGTACTTC.

This clone was counted only a few times. The chain recombines TRBV2 with TRBJ2-1; 11 nucleotides match TRBD2. This CDR3 is built from 16 residues. CDR1 and CDR2 from the germline V gene are SNHLY and FYNNEI. J gave up 6 bases and V 6 bases, and 10 bases lay outside the gene matches. Here the CDR3 reads CASRDLAGGPFNEQFF. The CDR3 coding sequence is TGTGCCAGCAGGGACTTAGCGGGGGGGCCTTTCAATGAGCAGTTCTTC.

The rearrangement links TRBV28 to TRBJ1-2, with D uncertain. Germline CDR1 MDHEN, CDR2 SYDVKM. Trimming removed 5 bases at V and 8 bases at J, with 21 bases between. The CDR3 runs 15 residues. In nucleotides, the CDR3 is TGTGCCAGCAGTCCCGGATCCCCGACACCATACGGCTACACCTTC. It translates to CASSPGSPTPYGYTF.

J is TRBJ1-2 and V is TRBV18; D uncertain. The length of the CDR3 is 16 residues. Germline lookup yields CDR1 KGHSH and CDR2 LQKENI. With 3 bases removed from V and 4 bases from J, the gap between germline ends came to 18 bases. The CDR3, as DNA: TGTGCCAGCTCACCGACGAACCGGATAGGGTTCTATGGCTACACCTTC. Translating it yields CASSPTNRIGFYGYTF.

The rearrangement joins TRBV29-1 to TRBJ1-1; D gene uncertain. CDR3 size: 14 residues. Trimming removed 1 base at V and 1 base at J, with 10 bases between. The V gene's germline CDR1 is SQVTM and CDR2 ANQGSEA. The chain's CDR3 is CSVEGRVRNTEAFF. DNA for the CDR3: TGCAGCGTTGAAGGCCGGGTAAGGAACACTGAAGCTTTCTTT.

The V and J genes are TRBV4-1 and TRBJ1-5, with 12 bases fitting TRBD1. Germline lookup yields CDR1 MGHRA and CDR2 YSYEKL. CDR3 length equals 17 residues. J lost 7 bases, V lost 3 bases, and 10 bases had no gene match. CDR3 in DNA: TGCGCCAGCAGCCAGCTTGCCGGGACAGGGGGCTTACAGCCCCAGCATTTT. Amino acid sequence: CASSQLAGTGGLQPQHF.

The V call is TRBV2, the J call TRBJ2-6, with 9 bases that match TRBD2. Germline assignment: CDR1 SNHLY and CDR2 FYNNEI. CDR3 size: 17 residues. The trim removed 5 bases at V and 2 bases at J, leaving 7 bases unmatched. DNA of the CDR3: TGTGCCAGCAGTAGCTCGGCGGGGGGGCCTGGGGCCAACGTCCTGACTTTC. Its translation: CASSSSAGGPGANVLTF.

The chain employs TRBV6-1 and TRBJ1-6; D is uncertain. The CDR3 spans 14 residues. Germline assignment: CDR1 MNHNS and CDR2 SASEGT. Trimming took 0 bases from V and 7 from J, leaving 7 bases between them. The CDR3 region is CASSEALPNSPLHF. CDR3 DNA sequence: TGTGCCAGCAGTGAAGCGCTGCCGAATTCACCCCTCCACTTT.

The CDR3 loop reads CSVTGFSGGTDTQYF. The CDR3 bases are TGCAGCGTTACAGGGTTCTCGGGGGGAACAGATACGCAGTATTTT. J is TRBJ2-3 and V is TRBV29-1; possible D gene TRBD2, 7 bases. The CDR3 spans 15 residues. The V and J ends lost 5 bases and 3 bases respectively, with 18 bases between them. Germline V gives CDR1 SQVTM, CDR2 ANQGSEA.